The present T cell receptor beta chain was sequenced within a study of cytomegalovirus exposure and HLA in healthy donors. The primer mix had 60 Vbeta and 13 Jbeta primers. The table came from immunoSEQ multiplex PCR; TCRdb's copy has only in-frame clones and leaves some out. In the table there are about 130,000 clones, around four fifths of which are singletons. There are 15 residues in the CDR3. CDR1 and CDR2 from the germline V gene are SQVTM and ANQGSEA. The V segment lost 3 bases and the J segment 4 bases; nucleotides outside the gene matches: 10. The V call is TRBV29-1, the J call TRBJ2-5; 8 positions match TRBD1. What was sequenced was PBMCs. This receptor was taken from a young man in good health and CMV-seropositive. CDR3 coding DNA: TGCAGCGTTGATGGGGACAGGCTTTTAGGAGAGACCCAGTACTTC. This sequence encodes CSVDGDRLLGETQYF.